This TCR beta chain was captured in a study of shared clonotypes between healthy human individuals. Only one count was recorded for this clone. Germline V CDR1 and CDR2: SGHNT, YYREEE (reference sequence). This CDR3 region has 16 residues. Trimming cost V 9 bases and J 6 bases; bases outside gene matches: 15. Clones were sequenced by immunoSEQ multiplex PCR, and TCRdb holds only the in-frame ones, with some missing. The table includes a few million clones, about 92% detected once. Specimen: naive CD4+ T cells from PBMCs. Documented subset: CD45RA+ positively selected. The chain employs TRBV5-4 and TRBJ2-1; the match to TRBD2 covers 10 bases. The sequence derives from a man between 18 and 35 years old in good health. Some clones in this sample may be carry-over from other donors' samples. For the CDR3, the DNA is TGTGCCATACCAGGGGGGCTAGCGGGAGTACTCAATGAGCAGTTCTTC. This translates into CAIPGGLAGVLNEQFF.